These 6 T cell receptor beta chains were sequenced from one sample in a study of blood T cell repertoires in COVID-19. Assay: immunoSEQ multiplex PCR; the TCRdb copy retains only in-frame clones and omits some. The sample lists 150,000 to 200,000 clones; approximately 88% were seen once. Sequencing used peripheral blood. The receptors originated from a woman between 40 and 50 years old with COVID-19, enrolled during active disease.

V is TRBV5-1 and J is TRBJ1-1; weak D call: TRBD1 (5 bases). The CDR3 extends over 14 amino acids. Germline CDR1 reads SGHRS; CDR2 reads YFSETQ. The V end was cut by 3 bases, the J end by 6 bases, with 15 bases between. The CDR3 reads CASSSTFGGAEAFF. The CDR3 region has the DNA TGCGCCAGCAGCTCCACCTTTGGGGGGGCTGAAGCTTTCTTT. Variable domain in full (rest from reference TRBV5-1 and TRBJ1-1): KAGVTQTPRYLIKTRGQQVTLSCSPISGHRSVSWYQQTPGQGLQFLFEYFSETQRNKGNFPGRFSGRQFSNSRSEMNVSTLELGDSALYLCASSSTFGGAEAFFGQGTRLTVV.

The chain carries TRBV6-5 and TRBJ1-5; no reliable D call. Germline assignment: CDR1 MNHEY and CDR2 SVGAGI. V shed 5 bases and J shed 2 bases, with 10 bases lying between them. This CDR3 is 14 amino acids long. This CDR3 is CASSQSHGNQPQHF. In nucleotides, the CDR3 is TGTGCCAGCAGTCAATCACATGGCAATCAGCCCCAGCATTTT.

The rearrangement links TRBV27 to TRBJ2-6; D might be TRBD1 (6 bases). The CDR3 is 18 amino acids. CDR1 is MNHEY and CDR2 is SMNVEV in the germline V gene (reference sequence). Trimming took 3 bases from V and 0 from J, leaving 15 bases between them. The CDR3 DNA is TGTGCCAGCAGTTTCTTACAGGGACCCCTCTCTGGGGCCAACGTCCTGACTTTC. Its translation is CASSFLQGPLSGANVLTF.

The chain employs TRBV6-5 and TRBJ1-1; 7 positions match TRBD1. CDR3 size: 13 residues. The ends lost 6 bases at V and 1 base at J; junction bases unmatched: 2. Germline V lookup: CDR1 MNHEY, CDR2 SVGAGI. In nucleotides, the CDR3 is TGTGCCAGCAGACAGGGGCGGAACACTGAAGCTTTCTTT. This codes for CASRQGRNTEAFF.

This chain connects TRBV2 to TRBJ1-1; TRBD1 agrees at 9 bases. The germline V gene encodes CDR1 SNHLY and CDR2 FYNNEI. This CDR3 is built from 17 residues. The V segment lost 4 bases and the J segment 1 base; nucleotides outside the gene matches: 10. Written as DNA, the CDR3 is TGTGCCAGCAGTGGAGGACAGGGGCAGGTCTGGAACACTGAAGCTTTCTTT. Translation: CASSGGQGQVWNTEAFF.

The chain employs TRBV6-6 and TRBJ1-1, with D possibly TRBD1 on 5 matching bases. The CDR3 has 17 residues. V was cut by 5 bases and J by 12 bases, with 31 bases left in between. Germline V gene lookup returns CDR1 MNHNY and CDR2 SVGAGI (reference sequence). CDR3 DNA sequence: TGTGCCAGCAGTCAAACTCGCCCCGGATCGGCAGGGCTGGAGACTTTCTTT. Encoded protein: CASSQTRPGSAGLETFF.